This T cell receptor (beta chain) was captured in a study of regulatory T cells in long-lasting Graves disease. Study-wide context: The study counted Graves' disease as persistent given over 5 years of antithyroid drugs and positive TSH receptor antibodies.

Looked up from germline, CDR1 is SGHRS and CDR2 is YFSETQ. This CDR3 comprises 16 residues. The V gene end was trimmed by 5 bases and the J gene end by 7 bases; junction bases not matched to a gene: 18. For TCR beta, libraries came from iRepertoire HTBI primers and Arm-PCR of CDR3 regions. TCRdb processed the multiplex PCR reads anew with MiXCR; each CDR3 protein has one entry. Of about 460,000 distinct CDR3 sequences listed, approximately 22% are singletons. Time point denoted: persistent/refractory GD, antithyroid drugs over 5 years with positive TRAb. PBMC RNA was the source of the TCR library. The gene calls are TRBV5-1 and TRBJ2-7, with 7 bases aligning to TRBD1. The source is a female donor with Graves disease. Sequencing used peripheral blood mononuclear cells (PBMCs), obtained when the disease was refractory, from a patient treated with antithyroid drugs. The CDR3 protein is CASSRDSQITKIEQYF. As DNA, the CDR3 is TGCGCCAGCAGTCGGGACAGTCAGATTACTAAGATAGAGCAGTACTTC.